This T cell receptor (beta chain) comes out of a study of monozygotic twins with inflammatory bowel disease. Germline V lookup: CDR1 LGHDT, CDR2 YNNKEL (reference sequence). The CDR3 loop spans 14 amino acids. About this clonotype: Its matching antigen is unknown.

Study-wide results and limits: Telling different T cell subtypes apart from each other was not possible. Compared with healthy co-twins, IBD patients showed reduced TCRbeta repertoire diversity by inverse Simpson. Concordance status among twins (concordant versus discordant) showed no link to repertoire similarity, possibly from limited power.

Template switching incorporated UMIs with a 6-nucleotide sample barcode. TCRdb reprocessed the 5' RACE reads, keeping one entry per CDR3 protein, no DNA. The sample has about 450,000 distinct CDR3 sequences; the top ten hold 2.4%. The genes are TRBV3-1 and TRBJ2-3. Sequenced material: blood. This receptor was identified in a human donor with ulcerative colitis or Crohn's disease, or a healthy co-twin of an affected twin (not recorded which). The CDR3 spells CASSLKGPTDTQYF.